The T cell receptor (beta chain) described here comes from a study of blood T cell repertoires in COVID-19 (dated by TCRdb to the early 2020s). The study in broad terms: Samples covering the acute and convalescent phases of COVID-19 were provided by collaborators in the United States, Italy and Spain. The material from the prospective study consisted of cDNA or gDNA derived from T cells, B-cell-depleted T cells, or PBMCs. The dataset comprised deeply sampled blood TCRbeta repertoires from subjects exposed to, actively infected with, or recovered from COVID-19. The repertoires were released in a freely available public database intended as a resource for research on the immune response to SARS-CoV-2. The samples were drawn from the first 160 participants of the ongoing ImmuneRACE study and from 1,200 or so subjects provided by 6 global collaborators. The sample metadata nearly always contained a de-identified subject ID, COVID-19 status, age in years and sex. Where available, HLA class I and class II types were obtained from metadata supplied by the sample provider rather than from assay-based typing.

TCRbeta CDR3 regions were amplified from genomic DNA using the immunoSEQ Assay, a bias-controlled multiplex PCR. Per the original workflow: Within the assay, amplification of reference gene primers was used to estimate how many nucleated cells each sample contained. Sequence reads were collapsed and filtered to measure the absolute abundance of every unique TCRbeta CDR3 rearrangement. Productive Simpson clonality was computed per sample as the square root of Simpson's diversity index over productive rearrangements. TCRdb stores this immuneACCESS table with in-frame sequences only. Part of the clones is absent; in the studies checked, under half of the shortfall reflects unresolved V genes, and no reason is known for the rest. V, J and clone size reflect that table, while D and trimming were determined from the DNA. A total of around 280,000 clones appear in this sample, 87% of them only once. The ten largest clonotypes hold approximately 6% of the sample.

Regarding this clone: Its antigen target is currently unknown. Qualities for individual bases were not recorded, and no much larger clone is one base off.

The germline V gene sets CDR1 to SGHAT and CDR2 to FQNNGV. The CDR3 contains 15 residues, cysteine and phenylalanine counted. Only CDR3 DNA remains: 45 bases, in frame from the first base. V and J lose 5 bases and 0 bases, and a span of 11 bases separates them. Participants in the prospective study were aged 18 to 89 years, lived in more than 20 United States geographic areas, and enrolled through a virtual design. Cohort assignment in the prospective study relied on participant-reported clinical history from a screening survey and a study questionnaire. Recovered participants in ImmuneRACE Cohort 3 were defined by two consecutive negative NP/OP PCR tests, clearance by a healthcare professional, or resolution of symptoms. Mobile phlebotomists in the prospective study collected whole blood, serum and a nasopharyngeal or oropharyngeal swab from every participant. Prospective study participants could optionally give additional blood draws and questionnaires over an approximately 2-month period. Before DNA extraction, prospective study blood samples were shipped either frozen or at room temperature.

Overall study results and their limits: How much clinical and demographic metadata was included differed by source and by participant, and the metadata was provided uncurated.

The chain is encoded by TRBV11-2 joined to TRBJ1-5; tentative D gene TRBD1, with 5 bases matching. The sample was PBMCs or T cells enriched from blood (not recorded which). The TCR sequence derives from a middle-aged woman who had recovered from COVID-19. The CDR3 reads CASSADSYSNQPQHF. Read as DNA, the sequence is TGTGCCAGCAGCGCCGACAGTTATAGCAATCAGCCCCAGCATTTT.